This T cell receptor beta chain was identified in a study of T-cell reconstitution after alpha-beta-depleted transplantation in children (dated by TCRdb to 2015 to 2016). Describing the broader study: The study quantitatively tracked T-cell immune reconstitution after TCRalphabeta/CD19-depleted allogeneic hematopoietic cell transplantation in children using TCR repertoire profiling.

This clonotype was recorded at least ten times. Its antigen has not been determined. No much larger clonotype is one base removed from it; base qualities were not supplied. The library was generated by PCR. Sequencing was performed on an Illumina HiSeq 2500. To normalize quantification of the TCRbeta repertoire, the TCR libraries were built with molecular barcoding that relied on unique molecular identifiers. TCRdb itself trimmed the public reads at Q25 with fastp, ran MiXCR and retained productive beta chains. Merged by CDR3 protein, the rows form single entries marked with the most common genes and DNA. This sample comprises around 72,000 distinct CDR3 sequences, just under 5% of them detected only once. The ten largest clones take up over 15% of the sample. From the cysteine through the phenylalanine, the CDR3 covers 19 amino acids. The entry retains the CDR3 DNA only, 57 bases that are in frame from base 1. V has 1 base trimmed and J has 3 bases trimmed; junction bases matching no gene number 8. CDR1 and CDR2 are drawn from the germline V gene: SGHRS, YFSETQ.

Overall results and qualifications from the work: Over subsequent months, a decline in hyperexpanded clone frequencies was noted, and after one year, T-cell counts and TCRbeta diversity were mostly ascribed to newly produced T cells. In some patients, the high TCRbeta diversity seen at day 60 was put down to recipient T cells and intrathymic progenitors that had survived conditioning. Apparently early alphabetaT-cell count recovery about two months after transplant reportedly relied on only several hundred rapidly expanded clones derived from non-depleted graft cells.

The treatment or condition tag for this specimen amounts to: allogeneic hematopoietic cell transplantation with graft depleted of TCRalphabeta T cells and CD19 B cells. The transplant recipients were children given TCRalphabeta/CD19-depleted allogeneic hematopoietic cell grafts. The sequence links TRBV5-1 to TRBJ2-6; 12 of the junction bases match TRBD1. The sample here was PBMCs, mostly from graft donor cells, taken 180 days after TCRalphabeta/CD19-depleted stem cell transplant. This receptor was taken from a boy in the first two years of life who had a stem cell transplant for acute myeloid leukemia, so the T cells may come from the graft donor. In nucleotide form, the sequence is TGCGCCAGCAGCTTGCCGGGACAGGGGGCAACAGGTGGGGCCAACGTCCTGACTTTC. This sequence encodes CASSLPGQGATGGANVLTF.